The 8 T cell receptor beta chains presented below share a single source sample, sequenced in a study of response to subunit inactivated influenza vaccine. Each CDR3 protein is one row after TCRdb ran MiXCR on the RT-PCR reads. This table holds about 160,000 distinct CDR3 sequences, roughly 10% found once. Sample: CD8+ T cells sorted from PBMCs, taken around 25 months after vaccination. The source of these receptors is a man between 50 and 70 years old who received an inactivated influenza vaccine.

V is TRBV28 and J is TRBJ2-7; D might be TRBD1 (5 bases). Germline values: CDR1 MDHEN, CDR2 SYDVKM. V dropped 5 bases and J dropped 0 bases, with 11 bases sitting between them. The CDR3 has 14 residues. The chain's CDR3 is CASSTRQSSYEQYF. The CDR3 region has the DNA TGTGCCAGCAGTACGAGACAGAGCTCCTACGAGCAGTACTTC.

In this sample, this clonotype turned up a few times. The chain employs TRBV28 and TRBJ2-3; D may correspond to TRBD1 or TRBD2 (5 bases each). The V end was cut by 5 bases, the J end by 4 bases, with 22 bases between. The germline CDR1 and CDR2 sequences are MDHEN and SYDVKM. The CDR3 totals 17 residues. The CDR3 DNA follows: TGTGCCAGCAGTGCCTTTAGTTTGGGGGAGTACTCAGATACGCAGTATTTT. Its translation: CASSAFSLGEYSDTQYF.

The chain combines TRBV6-5 with TRBJ2-5, with a tentative D call TRBD1 (5 bases). The V and J ends lost 2 bases and 5 bases respectively, with 18 bases between them. The V gene's germline CDR1 is MNHEY and CDR2 SVGAGI. The length of the CDR3 is 16 residues. As DNA, the CDR3 is TGTGCCAGCAGTTACAAACTACAGGTAGACCGGGAGACCCAGTACTTC. Translating it yields CASSYKLQVDRETQYF.

This clonotype was found many times. The chain uses TRBV16 and TRBJ2-1, with unresolved D. The germline gives CDR1 KGHSY, CDR2 FQNENV. V lost 4 bases, J lost 7 bases, and 8 bases lay in between. The CDR3 loop spans 12 amino acids. The CDR3 DNA is TGTGCCAGCAGCCTTCCATTAAATGAGCAGTTCTTC. Translated: CASSLPLNEQFF.

This clonotype was recorded many times. This chain connects TRBV4-3 to TRBJ2-7, with TRBD2 as a possible D gene (6 bases). This CDR3 region has 15 residues. Trimming took 0 bases from V and 5 from J, leaving 14 bases between them. CDR1 LGHNA and CDR2 YSLEER come from the germline V gene. The CDR3 DNA is TGCGCCAGCAGCCAAGATCGGGGGATACGAAACGAGCAGTACTTC. This codes for CASSQDRGIRNEQYF.

This clonotype was detected only a few times. The J gene is TRBJ1-5, the V gene TRBV6-2 or TRBV6-3; a possible D gene is TRBD1 (6 bases). CDR1 is MNHEY, CDR2 SVGEGT, per germline. The ends were cut back, 0 bases at V and 4 bases at J, with 10 bases in the middle. The CDR3 sequence is 15 residues long. The CDR3: CASSYSIRGNQPQHF. The DNA for the CDR3 is TGTGCCAGCAGTTACTCGATCAGGGGAAATCAGCCCCAGCATTTT.

This clonotype was seen a handful of times. The V gene is TRBV15, the J gene TRBJ2-1; D call uncertain. Germline V gives CDR1 LNHNV, CDR2 YYDKDF (reference sequence). This CDR3 comprises 18 residues. V dropped 0 bases and J dropped 5 bases, with 20 bases sitting between them. As DNA, the CDR3 is TGTGCCACCAGCAGAGATAGGATTACGGGTTATAGAGACAATGAGCAGTTCTTC. This sequence encodes CATSRDRITGYRDNEQFF.

The V call is TRBV27, the J call TRBJ1-3; 7 bases align to TRBD1. The CDR3 sequence is 15 residues long. V was pared by 6 bases and J by 1 base, with 6 bases of the junction left unmatched. Germline V CDR1 and CDR2: MNHEY, SMNVEV (reference sequence). The CDR3 DNA reads as TGTGCCAGCAGGACGACAGGGTATTCTGGAAACACCATATATTTT. Its protein product is CASRTTGYSGNTIYF.